This T cell receptor beta chain was captured in a study of control samples from healthy donors and cancer patients. The ends were cut back, 0 bases at V and 7 bases at J, with 12 bases in the middle. The CDR3 covers 14 residues. Germline loops: CDR1 LNHDA, CDR2 SQIVND (reference sequence). The assay was immunoSEQ multiplex PCR, and TCRdb's table has in-frame clones only and misses some. The sample consists of 120,000 to 150,000 clones, more than 85% of them appearing once. Sequenced sample: blood. The chain joins TRBV19 to TRBJ1-2, with D perhaps TRBD1 (5 bases). This clonotype was sampled from a man between 18 and 35 years old in good health. The CDR3 region has the DNA TGTGCCAGTAGTATAGATCATGAAGGGGTTGGCTACACCTTC. It encodes CASSIDHEGVGYTF.